The rows below give T cell receptor beta chains drawn from one sample of a study of T cell responses to AZD1222 COVID-19 vaccine. Clones were read by immunoSEQ multiplex PCR, and TCRdb kept only the in-frame ones, dropping some. The sample contains tens of thousands of clones, approximately 85% of which appear only once. The specimen was peripheral blood, collected 28 days after the second AZD1222 dose. The source of these receptors is an adult who received the AZD1222 COVID-19 vaccine. Both conserved end residues are part of each CDR3. The D gene is left open where the match is weak. The size field is filled for only some rows; it gives once, few, many or a size class.

d_gene: NA; j_gene: TRBJ1-5; abundance: NA; v_gene: TRBV18; CDR3aa: CASSSQEYQPQHF; CDR3nt: TGTGCCAGCTCATCACAGGAATATCAGCCCCAGCATTTT
d_gene: NA; j_gene: TRBJ2-5; abundance: few; v_gene: TRBV7-9; CDR3aa: CASSLITEETQYF; CDR3nt: TGTGCCAGCAGCTTGATCACTGAAGAGACCCAGTACTTC
d_gene: NA; j_gene: TRBJ2-1; abundance: NA; v_gene: TRBV6-5; CDR3aa: CASNSGSYNEQFF; CDR3nt: TGTGCCAGCAATTCAGGCAGCTACAATGAGCAGTTCTTC
d_gene: NA; j_gene: TRBJ1-2; abundance: NA; v_gene: TRBV12-3/TRBV12-4; CDR3aa: CASSSDKKGYTF; CDR3nt: TGTGCCAGCAGTTCGGACAAAAAGGGCTACACCTTC
d_gene: NA; j_gene: TRBJ1-5; abundance: NA; v_gene: TRBV15; CDR3aa: CATSRVDQPQHF; CDR3nt: TGTGCCACCAGCAGAGTAGATCAGCCCCAGCATTTT
d_gene: TRBD1; j_gene: TRBJ1-1; abundance: once; v_gene: TRBV4-3; CDR3aa: CASSQDSTGSHTEAFF; CDR3nt: TGCGCCAGCAGCCAAGATTCGACAGGGAGTCACACTGAAGCTTTCTTT
d_gene: TRBD1; j_gene: TRBJ1-1; abundance: medium-sized; v_gene: TRBV5-5; CDR3aa: CASSPDRGYFSPVDTEAFF; CDR3nt: TGTGCCAGCAGCCCGGACAGGGGGTATTTCTCGCCGGTGGACACTGAAGCTTTCTTT
d_gene: NA; j_gene: TRBJ2-1; abundance: NA; v_gene: TRBV15; CDR3aa: CATSRDLIQSNEQFF; CDR3nt: TGTGCCACCAGCAGAGATCTCATCCAGTCCAATGAGCAGTTCTTC
d_gene: TRBD2; j_gene: TRBJ2-1; abundance: NA; v_gene: TRBV11-3; CDR3aa: CASSSRGTSGNNEQFF; CDR3nt: TGTGCCAGCAGCTCGAGGGGGACTAGCGGAAACAATGAGCAGTTCTTC
d_gene: NA; j_gene: TRBJ1-4; abundance: NA; v_gene: TRBV7-2; CDR3aa: CASSNSGTPREKLFF; CDR3nt: TGTGCCAGCAGCAATTCGGGTACCCCCCGTGAAAAACTGTTTTTT
d_gene: NA; j_gene: TRBJ1-2; abundance: NA; v_gene: TRBV24-1; CDR3aa: CATSPSGPRHYGYTF; CDR3nt: TGTGCCACCAGTCCCTCCGGCCCACGGCACTATGGCTACACCTTC
d_gene: NA; j_gene: TRBJ1-5; abundance: NA; v_gene: TRBV24-1; CDR3aa: CATSAPGPGGNQPQHF; CDR3nt: TGTGCCACCAGTGCCCCCGGCCCAGGGGGCAATCAGCCCCAGCATTTT
d_gene: TRBD1; j_gene: TRBJ1-2; abundance: NA; v_gene: TRBV7-9; CDR3aa: CASSLGDRGSGYTF; CDR3nt: TGTGCCAGCAGCTTAGGGGACAGGGGCAGCGGCTACACCTTC
d_gene: NA; j_gene: TRBJ1-5; abundance: NA; v_gene: TRBV19; CDR3aa: CASSISGLVSSNQPQHF; CDR3nt: TGTGCCAGTAGTATCTCGGGGCTGGTTAGTAGCAATCAGCCCCAGCATTTT
d_gene: NA; j_gene: TRBJ1-2; abundance: NA; v_gene: TRBV12-3/TRBV12-4; CDR3aa: CASSSQGGGYTF; CDR3nt: TGTGCCAGCAGTTCTCAGGGCGGAGGCTACACCTTC
d_gene: NA; j_gene: TRBJ2-7; abundance: NA; v_gene: TRBV5-1; CDR3aa: CASSGGGQTYEQYF; CDR3nt: TGCGCCAGCAGCGGGGGCGGACAGACCTACGAGCAGTACTTC
d_gene: NA; j_gene: TRBJ1-2; abundance: NA; v_gene: TRBV4-1; CDR3aa: CASSQDQGYGSYGYTF; CDR3nt: TGCGCCAGCAGCCAAGATCAAGGCTATGGATCCTATGGCTACACCTTC
d_gene: NA; j_gene: TRBJ2-3; abundance: NA; v_gene: TRBV7-2; CDR3aa: CASSLGQWSDTQYF; CDR3nt: TGTGCCAGCAGCTTAGGTCAGTGGTCAGATACGCAGTATTTT
d_gene: NA; j_gene: TRBJ2-1; abundance: once; v_gene: TRBV6-2/TRBV6-3; CDR3aa: CASSSPQGEQFF; CDR3nt: TGTGCCAGCAGTAGCCCTCAAGGTGAGCAGTTCTTC
d_gene: TRBD1; j_gene: TRBJ2-4; abundance: NA; v_gene: TRBV7-9; CDR3aa: CASSPGTENIQYF; CDR3nt: TGTGCCAGCAGTCCCGGGACAGAAAACATTCAGTACTTC
d_gene: NA; j_gene: TRBJ1-2; abundance: NA; v_gene: TRBV6-7; CDR3aa: CASSQRRSGYTF; CDR3nt: TGTGCCAGCAGTCAAAGGAGGAGCGGCTACACCTTC
d_gene: NA; j_gene: TRBJ1-3; abundance: NA; v_gene: TRBV3-1/TRBV3-2; CDR3aa: CASSQAGVYSGNTIYF; CDR3nt: TGTGCCAGCAGCCAAGCAGGAGTTTACTCTGGAAACACCATATATTTT
d_gene: NA; j_gene: TRBJ2-7; abundance: once; v_gene: TRBV19; CDR3aa: CASCRSISGAYEQYF; CDR3nt: TGTGCCAGTTGCCGGAGTATTAGCGGAGCCTACGAGCAGTACTTC
d_gene: NA; j_gene: TRBJ1-2; abundance: NA; v_gene: TRBV7-2; CDR3aa: CASSLAPPQGSNYGYTF; CDR3nt: TGTGCCAGCAGCTTAGCTCCCCCACAGGGTTCGAACTATGGCTACACCTTC
d_gene: NA; j_gene: TRBJ1-5; abundance: NA; v_gene: TRBV24-1; CDR3aa: CATSDLTGNGQPQHF; CDR3nt: TGTGCCACCAGTGATTTGACAGGGAACGGGCAGCCCCAGCATTTT
d_gene: NA; j_gene: TRBJ2-1; abundance: NA; v_gene: TRBV5-4; CDR3aa: CASSPPASNEQFF; CDR3nt: TGTGCCAGCAGCCCCCCCGCGTCCAATGAGCAGTTCTTC
d_gene: NA; j_gene: TRBJ1-1; abundance: NA; v_gene: TRBV6-5; CDR3aa: CASSSQGTNTEAFF; CDR3nt: TGTGCCAGCAGTTCTCAGGGAACGAACACTGAAGCTTTCTTT
d_gene: NA; j_gene: TRBJ1-6; abundance: once; v_gene: TRBV5-4; CDR3aa: CASSLDSVSPLHF; CDR3nt: TGTGCCAGCAGCTTGGATTCAGTATCACCCCTCCACTTT
d_gene: TRBD1; j_gene: TRBJ1-5; abundance: NA; v_gene: TRBV6-5; CDR3aa: CASSYKGTGDQPQHF; CDR3nt: TGTGCCAGCAGTTACAAAGGGACAGGGGATCAGCCCCAGCATTTT
d_gene: NA; j_gene: TRBJ1-1; abundance: NA; v_gene: TRBV7-3; CDR3aa: CASSLSGNTEAFF; CDR3nt: TGTGCCAGCAGCTTGTCCGGGAACACTGAAGCTTTCTTT
d_gene: TRBD2; j_gene: TRBJ2-1; abundance: NA; v_gene: TRBV3-1/TRBV3-2; CDR3aa: CASSPRTSNEQFF; CDR3nt: TGTGCCAGCAGCCCCAGGACTAGCAATGAGCAGTTCTTC
d_gene: TRBD1; j_gene: TRBJ2-2; abundance: NA; v_gene: TRBV18; CDR3aa: CASSNQGQGATGELFF; CDR3nt: TGTGCCAGCTCAAACCAAGGACAGGGGGCCACCGGGGAGCTGTTTTTT
d_gene: NA; j_gene: TRBJ1-6; abundance: few; v_gene: TRBV19; CDR3aa: CASQQFRYSPLHF; CDR3nt: TGTGCCAGTCAACAGTTTCGGTATTCACCCCTCCACTTT
d_gene: TRBD1; j_gene: TRBJ2-3; abundance: NA; v_gene: TRBV3-1/TRBV3-2; CDR3aa: CASSPQGAGTDTQYF; CDR3nt: TGTGCCAGCAGCCCTCAGGGGGCCGGCACAGATACGCAGTATTTT
d_gene: NA; j_gene: TRBJ1-5; abundance: NA; v_gene: TRBV5-6; CDR3aa: CASSRELDQPQHF; CDR3nt: TGTGCCAGCAGCCGCGAGTTGGATCAGCCCCAGCATTTT
d_gene: NA; j_gene: TRBJ2-1; abundance: NA; v_gene: TRBV6-2/TRBV6-3; CDR3aa: CASSYRLGGQFF; CDR3nt: TGTGCCAGCAGTTACAGGCTCGGAGGCCAGTTCTTC
d_gene: NA; j_gene: TRBJ1-4; abundance: NA; v_gene: TRBV4-2; CDR3aa: CASSQDGGRDEKLFF; CDR3nt: TGTGCCAGCAGCCAAGATGGGGGTCGTGATGAAAAACTGTTTTTT
d_gene: NA; j_gene: TRBJ2-2; abundance: NA; v_gene: TRBV7-9; CDR3aa: CASSFDSNTGELFF; CDR3nt: TGTGCCAGCAGCTTCGACAGTAACACCGGGGAGCTGTTTTTT
d_gene: NA; j_gene: TRBJ2-1; abundance: NA; v_gene: TRBV27; CDR3aa: CASSFRTVFNEQFF; CDR3nt: TGTGCCAGCAGTTTCCGGACAGTCTTCAATGAGCAGTTCTTC
d_gene: NA; j_gene: TRBJ2-5; abundance: NA; v_gene: TRBV5-4; CDR3aa: CASSAGTQQETQYF; CDR3nt: TGTGCCAGCAGCGCCGGGACACAACAAGAGACCCAGTACTTC
d_gene: NA; j_gene: TRBJ1-2; abundance: NA; v_gene: TRBV4-3; CDR3aa: CASSQGPGGYTF; CDR3nt: TGCGCCAGCAGCCAAGGACCGGGGGGCTACACCTTC
d_gene: TRBD1; j_gene: TRBJ2-1; abundance: NA; v_gene: TRBV9; CDR3aa: CASSAGGQVIYNEQFF; CDR3nt: TGTGCCAGCAGCGCAGGGGGACAGGTTATTTACAATGAGCAGTTCTTC
d_gene: TRBD1; j_gene: TRBJ2-5; abundance: NA; v_gene: TRBV28; CDR3aa: CASNLSGGSQETQYF; CDR3nt: TGTGCCAGCAACCTATCAGGGGGCAGCCAAGAGACCCAGTACTTC
d_gene: TRBD1; j_gene: TRBJ2-1; abundance: NA; v_gene: TRBV6-5; CDR3aa: CASRPGTGGLFF; CDR3nt: TGTGCCAGCAGACCCGGGACAGGGGGCTTGTTCTTC
d_gene: TRBD1; j_gene: TRBJ2-7; abundance: NA; v_gene: TRBV28; CDR3aa: CASRGDRVMYEQYF; CDR3nt: TGTGCCAGCAGAGGGGACAGGGTCATGTACGAGCAGTACTTC
d_gene: NA; j_gene: TRBJ2-7; abundance: NA; v_gene: TRBV6-2/TRBV6-3; CDR3aa: CASSYPALSGAYEQYF; CDR3nt: TGTGCCAGCAGTTACCCCGCCCTATCCGGAGCCTACGAGCAGTACTTC
d_gene: NA; j_gene: TRBJ1-6; abundance: few; v_gene: TRBV28; CDR3aa: CASSLPRTNSPLHF; CDR3nt: TGTGCCAGCAGTTTGCCAAGGACGAATTCACCCCTCCACTTT
d_gene: NA; j_gene: TRBJ1-2; abundance: NA; v_gene: TRBV4-2; CDR3aa: CASSQDPDTPAGYTF; CDR3nt: TGTGCCAGCAGCCAAGATCCGGACACTCCAGCTGGCTACACCTTC
d_gene: TRBD2; j_gene: TRBJ2-7; abundance: NA; v_gene: TRBV7-2; CDR3aa: CASSLGGGRISEQYF; CDR3nt: TGTGCCAGCAGCTTAGGAGGCGGGAGGATCTCCGAGCAGTACTTC
d_gene: NA; j_gene: TRBJ1-2; abundance: NA; v_gene: TRBV19; CDR3aa: CASSGNAESPYYGYTF; CDR3nt: TGTGCCAGTAGCGGGAACGCGGAGTCCCCTTACTATGGCTACACCTTC
d_gene: NA; j_gene: TRBJ1-4; abundance: NA; v_gene: TRBV7-9; CDR3aa: CASSLSQDEKLFF; CDR3nt: TGTGCCAGCAGCTTAAGCCAGGATGAAAAACTGTTTTTT
d_gene: NA; j_gene: TRBJ1-6; abundance: NA; v_gene: TRBV11-3; CDR3aa: CASSLSGGYNSPLHF; CDR3nt: TGTGCCAGCAGCTTAAGTGGGGGATATAATTCACCCCTCCACTTT
d_gene: TRBD2; j_gene: TRBJ2-2; abundance: NA; v_gene: TRBV9; CDR3aa: CASSVAPGLAGGANTGELFF; CDR3nt: TGTGCCAGCAGCGTGGCCCCGGGACTAGCGGGCGGTGCGAACACCGGGGAGCTGTTTTTT
d_gene: NA; j_gene: TRBJ1-1; abundance: NA; v_gene: TRBV6-1; CDR3aa: CASSELRTMNTEAFF; CDR3nt: TGTGCCAGCAGTGAATTACGAACAATGAACACTGAAGCTTTCTTT
d_gene: TRBD1; j_gene: TRBJ1-2; abundance: NA; v_gene: TRBV27; CDR3aa: CASRRQGSDYGYTF; CDR3nt: TGTGCCAGCAGAAGACAGGGGTCAGACTATGGCTACACCTTC
d_gene: NA; j_gene: TRBJ1-3; abundance: NA; v_gene: TRBV5-6; CDR3aa: CASSRSYSGNTIYF; CDR3nt: TGTGCCAGCAGCAGGTCCTACTCTGGAAACACCATATATTTT
d_gene: NA; j_gene: TRBJ1-5; abundance: NA; v_gene: TRBV4-2; CDR3aa: CASSQVGHNQPQHF; CDR3nt: TGTGCCAGCAGCCAAGTAGGACACAATCAGCCCCAGCATTTT
d_gene: NA; j_gene: TRBJ2-2; abundance: NA; v_gene: TRBV3-1/TRBV3-2; CDR3aa: CASSQRRGSGELFF; CDR3nt: TGTGCCAGCAGCCAGAGACGCGGCTCCGGGGAGCTGTTTTTT
d_gene: TRBD1; j_gene: TRBJ1-2; abundance: few; v_gene: TRBV19; CDR3aa: CASSPGQKGYTF; CDR3nt: TGTGCCAGTAGCCCGGGACAGAAGGGCTACACCTTC